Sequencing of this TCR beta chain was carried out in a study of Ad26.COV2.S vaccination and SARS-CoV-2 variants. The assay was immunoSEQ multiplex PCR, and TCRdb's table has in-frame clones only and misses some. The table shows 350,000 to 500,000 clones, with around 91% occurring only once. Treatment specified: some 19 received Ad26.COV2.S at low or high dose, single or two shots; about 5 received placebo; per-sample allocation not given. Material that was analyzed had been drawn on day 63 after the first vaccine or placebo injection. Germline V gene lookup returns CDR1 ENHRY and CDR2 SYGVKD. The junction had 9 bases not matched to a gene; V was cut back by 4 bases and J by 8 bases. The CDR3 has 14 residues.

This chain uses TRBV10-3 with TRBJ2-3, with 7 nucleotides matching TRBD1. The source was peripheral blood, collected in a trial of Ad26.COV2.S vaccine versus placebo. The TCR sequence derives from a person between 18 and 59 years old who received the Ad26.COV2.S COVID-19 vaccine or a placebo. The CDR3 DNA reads TGTGCCATCAGTGGGGATACGAACAGGGGTACGCAGTATTTT. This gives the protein CAISGDTNRGTQYF.